This T cell receptor beta chain was sequenced for a study of blood T cell repertoires in COVID-19. The germline CDR1 and CDR2 sequences are SQVTM and ANQGSEA. The CDR3 runs 13 residues. V dropped 4 bases and J dropped 6 bases, with 13 bases sitting between them. Assay: immunoSEQ multiplex PCR; the TCRdb copy retains only in-frame clones and omits some. The sample shows fewer than 250,000 clones, about 86% of them seen only once. This clone was picked up many times. This TCR came from a woman aged 45 to 65 with acute or convalescent COVID-19. Input material: peripheral blood. The V call is TRBV29-1, the J call TRBJ2-1; TRBD1 is a possible D gene (6 bases). Written as DNA, the CDR3 is TGCAGCGTTGGAAGGGACATCCTCAATGAGCAGTTCTTC. It codes for CSVGRDILNEQFF.